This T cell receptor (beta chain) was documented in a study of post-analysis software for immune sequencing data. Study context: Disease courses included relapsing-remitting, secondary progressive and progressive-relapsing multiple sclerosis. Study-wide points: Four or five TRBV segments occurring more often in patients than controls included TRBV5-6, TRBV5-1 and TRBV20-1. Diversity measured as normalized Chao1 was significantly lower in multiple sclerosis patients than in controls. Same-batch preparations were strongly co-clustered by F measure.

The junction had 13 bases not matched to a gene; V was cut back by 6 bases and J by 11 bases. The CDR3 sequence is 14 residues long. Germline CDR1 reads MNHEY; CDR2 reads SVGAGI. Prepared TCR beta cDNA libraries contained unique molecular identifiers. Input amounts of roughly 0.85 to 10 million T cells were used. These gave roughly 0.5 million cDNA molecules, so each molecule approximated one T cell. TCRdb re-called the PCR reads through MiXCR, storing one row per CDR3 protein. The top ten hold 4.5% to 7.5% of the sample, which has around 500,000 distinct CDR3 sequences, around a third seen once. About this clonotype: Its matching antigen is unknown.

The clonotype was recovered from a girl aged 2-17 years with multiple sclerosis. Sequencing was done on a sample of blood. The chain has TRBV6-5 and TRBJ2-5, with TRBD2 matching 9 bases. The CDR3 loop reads CASRPSGAYNEQYF. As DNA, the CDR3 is TGTGCCAGCAGACCTAGCGGGGCTTACAATGAGCAGTACTTC.